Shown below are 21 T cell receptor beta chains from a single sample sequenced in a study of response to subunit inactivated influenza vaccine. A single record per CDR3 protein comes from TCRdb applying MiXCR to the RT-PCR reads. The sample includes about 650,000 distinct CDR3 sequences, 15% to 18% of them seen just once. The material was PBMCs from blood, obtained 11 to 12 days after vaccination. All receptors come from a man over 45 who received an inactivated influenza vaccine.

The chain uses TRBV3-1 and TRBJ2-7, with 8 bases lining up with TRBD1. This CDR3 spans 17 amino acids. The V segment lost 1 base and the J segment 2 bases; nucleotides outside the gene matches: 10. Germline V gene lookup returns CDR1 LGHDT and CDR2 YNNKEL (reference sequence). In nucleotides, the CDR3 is TGTGCCAGCAGCCAAGCTTATCTAGGGACAGGAGCCTACGAGCAGTACTTC. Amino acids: CASSQAYLGTGAYEQYF.

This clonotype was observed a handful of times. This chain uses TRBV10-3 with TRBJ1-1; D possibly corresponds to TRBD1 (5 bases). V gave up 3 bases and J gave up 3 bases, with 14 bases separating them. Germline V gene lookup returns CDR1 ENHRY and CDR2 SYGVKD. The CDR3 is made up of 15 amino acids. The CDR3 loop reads CAISDPGREDTEAFF. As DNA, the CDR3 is TGTGCCATCAGTGATCCGGGACGGGAAGACACTGAAGCTTTCTTT.

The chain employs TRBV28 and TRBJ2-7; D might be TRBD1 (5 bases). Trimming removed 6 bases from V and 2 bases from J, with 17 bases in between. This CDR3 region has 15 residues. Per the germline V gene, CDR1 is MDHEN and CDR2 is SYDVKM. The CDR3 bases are TGTGCCAGCAGCGACCCCTTTCAGGGAACCTACGAGCAGTACTTC. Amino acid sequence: CASSDPFQGTYEQYF.

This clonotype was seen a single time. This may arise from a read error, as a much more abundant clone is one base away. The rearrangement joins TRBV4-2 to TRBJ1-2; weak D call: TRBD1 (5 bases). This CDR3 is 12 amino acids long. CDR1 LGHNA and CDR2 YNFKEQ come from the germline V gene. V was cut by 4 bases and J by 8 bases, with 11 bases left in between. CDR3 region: CASSPGTEGYTF. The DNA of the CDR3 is TGTGCCAGCAGCCCCGGGACGGAGGGCTACACCTTC.

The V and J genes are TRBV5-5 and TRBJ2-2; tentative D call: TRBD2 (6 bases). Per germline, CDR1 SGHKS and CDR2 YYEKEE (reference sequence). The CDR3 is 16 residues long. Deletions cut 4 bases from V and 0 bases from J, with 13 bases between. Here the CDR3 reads CASSRTLAPNTGELFF. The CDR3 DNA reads TGTGCCAGCAGCCGGACACTAGCTCCGAACACCGGGGAGCTGTTTTTT.

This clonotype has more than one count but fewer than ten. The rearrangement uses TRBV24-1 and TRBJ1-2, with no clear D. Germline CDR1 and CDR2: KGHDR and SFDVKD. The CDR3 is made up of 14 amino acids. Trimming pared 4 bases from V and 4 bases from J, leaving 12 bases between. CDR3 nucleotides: TGTGCCACCAGTGACGACCTAGGGTTCTATGGCTACACCTTC. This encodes CATSDDLGFYGYTF.

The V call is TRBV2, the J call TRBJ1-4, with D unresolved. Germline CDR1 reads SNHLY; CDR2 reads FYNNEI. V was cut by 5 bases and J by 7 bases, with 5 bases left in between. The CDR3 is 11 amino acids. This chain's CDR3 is CASSIFEKLFF. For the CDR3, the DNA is TGTGCCAGCAGTATTTTTGAAAAACTGTTTTTT.

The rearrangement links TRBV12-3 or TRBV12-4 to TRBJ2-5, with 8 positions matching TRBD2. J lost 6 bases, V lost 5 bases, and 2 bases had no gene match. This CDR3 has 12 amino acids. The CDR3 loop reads CASSAGGKTQYF. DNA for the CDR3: TGTGCCAGCAGTGCGGGGGGTAAGACCCAGTACTTC.

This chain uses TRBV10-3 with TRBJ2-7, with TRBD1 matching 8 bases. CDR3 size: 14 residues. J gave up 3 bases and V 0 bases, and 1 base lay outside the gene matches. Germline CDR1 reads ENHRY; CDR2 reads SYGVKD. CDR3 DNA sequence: TGTGCCATCAGTGAGTCAGGACAGGGCTACGAGCAGTACTTC. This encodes CAISESGQGYEQYF.

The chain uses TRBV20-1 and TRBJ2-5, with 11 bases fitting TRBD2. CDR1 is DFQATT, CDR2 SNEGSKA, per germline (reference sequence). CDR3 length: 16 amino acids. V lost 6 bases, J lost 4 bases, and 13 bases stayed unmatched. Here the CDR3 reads CSANSGRAFDRETQYF. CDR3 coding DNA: TGCAGTGCCAATAGCGGGAGGGCCTTTGACCGAGAGACCCAGTACTTC.

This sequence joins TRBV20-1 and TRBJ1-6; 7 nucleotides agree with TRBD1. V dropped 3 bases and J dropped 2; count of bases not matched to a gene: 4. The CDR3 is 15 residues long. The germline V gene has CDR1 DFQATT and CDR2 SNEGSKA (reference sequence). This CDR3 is CSASSGGTYNSPLHF. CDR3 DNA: TGCAGTGCTAGTTCAGGGGGTACCTATAATTCACCCCTCCACTTT.

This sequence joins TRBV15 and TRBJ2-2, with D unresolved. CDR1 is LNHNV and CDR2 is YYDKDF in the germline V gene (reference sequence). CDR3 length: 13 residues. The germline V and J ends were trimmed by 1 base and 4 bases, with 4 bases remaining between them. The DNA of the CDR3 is TGTGCCACCAGCAGAGCTGCCACCGGGGAGCTGTTTTTT. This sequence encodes CATSRAATGELFF.

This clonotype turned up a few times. In nucleotides, the CDR3 is TGTGCCAGCAGCTTACAACAGGGTGGAACAGATACGCAGTATTTT. Translation gives CASSLQQGGTDTQYF. The chain uses TRBV7-9 and TRBJ2-3; a possible D gene is TRBD1 (6 bases). V lost 2 bases and J lost 3, with 12 bases in between. The length of the CDR3 is 15 residues. Per the germline V gene, CDR1 is SEHNR and CDR2 is FQNEAQ (reference sequence).

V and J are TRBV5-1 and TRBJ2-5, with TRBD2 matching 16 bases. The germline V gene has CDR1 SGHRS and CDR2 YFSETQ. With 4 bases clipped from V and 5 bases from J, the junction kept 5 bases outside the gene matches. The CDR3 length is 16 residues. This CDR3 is CASSPGLAGGYETQYF. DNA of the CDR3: TGCGCCAGCAGCCCGGGACTAGCGGGGGGGTACGAGACCCAGTACTTC.

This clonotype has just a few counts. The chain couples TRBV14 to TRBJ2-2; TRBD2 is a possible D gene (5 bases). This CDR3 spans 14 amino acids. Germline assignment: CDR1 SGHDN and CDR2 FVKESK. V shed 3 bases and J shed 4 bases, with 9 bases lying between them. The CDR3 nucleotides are TGTGCCAGCAGCCAGTCCGGGGTCACCGGGGAGCTGTTTTTT. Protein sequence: CASSQSGVTGELFF. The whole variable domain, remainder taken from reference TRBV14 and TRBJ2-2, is EAGVTQFPSHSVIEKGQTVTLRCDPISGHDNLYWYRRVMGKEIKFLLHFVKESKQDESGMPNNRFLAERTGGTYSTLKVQPAELEDSGVYFCASSQSGVTGELFFGEGSRLTVL.

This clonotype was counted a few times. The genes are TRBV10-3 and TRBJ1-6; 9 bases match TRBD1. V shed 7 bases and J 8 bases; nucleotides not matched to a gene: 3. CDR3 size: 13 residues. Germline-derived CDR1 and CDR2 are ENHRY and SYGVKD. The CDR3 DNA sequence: TGTGCCATCAATGGGGACAGGGATTCACCCCTCCACTTT. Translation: CAINGDRDSPLHF.

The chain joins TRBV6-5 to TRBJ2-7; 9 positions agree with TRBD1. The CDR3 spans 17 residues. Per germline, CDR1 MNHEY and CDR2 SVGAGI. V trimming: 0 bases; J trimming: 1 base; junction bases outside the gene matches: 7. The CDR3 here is CASSYSDPGTGSYEQYF. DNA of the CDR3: TGTGCCAGCAGTTACTCTGACCCGGGGACAGGGTCCTACGAGCAGTACTTC.

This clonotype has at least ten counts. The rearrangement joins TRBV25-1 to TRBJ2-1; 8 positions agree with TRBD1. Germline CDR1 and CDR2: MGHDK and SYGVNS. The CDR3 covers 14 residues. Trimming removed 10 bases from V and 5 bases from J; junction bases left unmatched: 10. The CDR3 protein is CATRTGMGNNEQFF. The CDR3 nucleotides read TGTGCCACCCGGACAGGGATGGGAAACAATGAGCAGTTCTTC.

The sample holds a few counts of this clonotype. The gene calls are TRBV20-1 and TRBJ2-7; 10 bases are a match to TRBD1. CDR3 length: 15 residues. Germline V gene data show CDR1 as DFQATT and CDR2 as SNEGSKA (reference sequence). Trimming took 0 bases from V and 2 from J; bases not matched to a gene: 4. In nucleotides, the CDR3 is TGCAGTGCTAGAGATAGGGACAGGGGAACCTACGAGCAGTACTTC. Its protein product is CSARDRDRGTYEQYF.

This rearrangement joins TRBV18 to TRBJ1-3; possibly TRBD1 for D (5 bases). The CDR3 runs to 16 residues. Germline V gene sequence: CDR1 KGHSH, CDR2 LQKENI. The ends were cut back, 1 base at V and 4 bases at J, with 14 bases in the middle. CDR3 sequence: CASSPLHGAAGNTIYF. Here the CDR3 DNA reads TGTGCCAGCTCACCACTTCACGGGGCTGCCGGAAACACCATATATTTT.

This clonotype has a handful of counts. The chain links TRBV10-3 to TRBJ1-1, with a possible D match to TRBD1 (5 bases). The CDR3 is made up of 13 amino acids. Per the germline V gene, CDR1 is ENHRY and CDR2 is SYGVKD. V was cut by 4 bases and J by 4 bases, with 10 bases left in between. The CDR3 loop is CAISGQWGTEAFF. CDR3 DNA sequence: TGTGCCATCAGTGGACAGTGGGGCACTGAAGCTTTCTTT.